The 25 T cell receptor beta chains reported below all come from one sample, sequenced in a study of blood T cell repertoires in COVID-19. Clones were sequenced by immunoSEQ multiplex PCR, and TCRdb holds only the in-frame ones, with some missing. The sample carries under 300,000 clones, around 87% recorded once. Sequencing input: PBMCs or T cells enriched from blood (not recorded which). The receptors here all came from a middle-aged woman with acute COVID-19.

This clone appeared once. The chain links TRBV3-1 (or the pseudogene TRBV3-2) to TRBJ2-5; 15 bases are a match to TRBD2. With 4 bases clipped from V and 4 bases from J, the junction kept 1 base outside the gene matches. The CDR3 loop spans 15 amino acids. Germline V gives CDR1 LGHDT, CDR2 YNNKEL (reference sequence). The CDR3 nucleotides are TGTGCCAGCAGCCCGGGACTAGCGGGAGGAGAGACCCAGTACTTC. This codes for CASSPGLAGGETQYF.

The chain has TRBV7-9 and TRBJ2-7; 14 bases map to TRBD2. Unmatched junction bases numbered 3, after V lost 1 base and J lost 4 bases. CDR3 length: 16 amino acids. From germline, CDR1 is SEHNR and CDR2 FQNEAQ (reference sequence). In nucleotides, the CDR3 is TGTGCCAGCAGCTTAGGACTAGCGGGAGGGCCGTACGAGCAGTACTTC. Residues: CASSLGLAGGPYEQYF.

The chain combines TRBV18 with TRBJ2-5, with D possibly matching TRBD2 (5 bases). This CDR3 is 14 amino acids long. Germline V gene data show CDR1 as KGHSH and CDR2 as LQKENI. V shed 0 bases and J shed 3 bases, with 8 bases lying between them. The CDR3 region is CASSPPLGEETQYF. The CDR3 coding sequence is TGTGCCAGCTCACCACCTCTCGGGGAAGAGACCCAGTACTTC.

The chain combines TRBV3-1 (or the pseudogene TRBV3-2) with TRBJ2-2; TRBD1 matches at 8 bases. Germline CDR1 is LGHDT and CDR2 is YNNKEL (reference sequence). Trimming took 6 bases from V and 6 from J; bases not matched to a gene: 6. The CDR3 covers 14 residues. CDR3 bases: TGTGCCAGCAGGAAGACAGGGGTCCCCGGGGAGCTGTTTTTT. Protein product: CASRKTGVPGELFF.

As DNA, the CDR3 is TGTGCCAGCAGCGCCAGACGCCCAGCGGGAGTCGGTAACGGGGAGCTGTTTTTT. Amino acids: CASSARRPAGVGNGELFF. The rearrangement links TRBV9 to TRBJ2-2; 8 bases fit TRBD2. This CDR3 is built from 18 residues. Trimming removed 3 bases from V and 7 bases from J; junction bases left unmatched: 17. Germline CDR1 SGDLS, CDR2 YYNGEE.

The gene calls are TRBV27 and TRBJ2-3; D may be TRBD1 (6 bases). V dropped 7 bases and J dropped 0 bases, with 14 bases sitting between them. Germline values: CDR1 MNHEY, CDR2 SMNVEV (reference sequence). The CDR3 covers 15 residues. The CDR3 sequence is CASTSQGHSTDTQYF. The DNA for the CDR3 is TGTGCCAGCACCTCTCAGGGGCACAGCACAGATACGCAGTATTTT.

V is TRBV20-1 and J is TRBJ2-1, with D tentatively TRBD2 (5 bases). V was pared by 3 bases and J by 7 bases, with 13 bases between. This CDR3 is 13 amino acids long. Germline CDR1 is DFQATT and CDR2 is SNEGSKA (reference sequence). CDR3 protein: CSASLWAGNEQFF. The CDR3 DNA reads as TGCAGTGCTAGTCTTTGGGCGGGTAATGAGCAGTTCTTC.

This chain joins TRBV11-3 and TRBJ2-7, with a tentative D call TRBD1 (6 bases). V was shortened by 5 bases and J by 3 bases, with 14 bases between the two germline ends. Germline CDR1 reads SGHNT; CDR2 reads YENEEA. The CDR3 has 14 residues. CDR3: CASSDRDIRYEQYF. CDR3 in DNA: TGTGCCAGCAGCGACCGGGACATTCGCTACGAGCAGTACTTC. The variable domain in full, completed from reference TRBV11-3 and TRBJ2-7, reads EAGVVQSPRYKIIEKKQPVAFWCNPISGHNTLYWYLQNLGQGPELLIRYENEEAVDDSQLPKDRFSAERLKGVDSTLKIQPAELGDSAVYLCASSDRDIRYEQYFGPGTRLTVT.

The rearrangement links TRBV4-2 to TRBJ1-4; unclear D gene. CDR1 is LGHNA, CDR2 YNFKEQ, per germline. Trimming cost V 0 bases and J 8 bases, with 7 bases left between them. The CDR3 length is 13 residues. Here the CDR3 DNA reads TGTGCCAGCAGCCAAGAGGCAGGCGAAAAACTGTTTTTT. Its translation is CASSQEAGEKLFF.

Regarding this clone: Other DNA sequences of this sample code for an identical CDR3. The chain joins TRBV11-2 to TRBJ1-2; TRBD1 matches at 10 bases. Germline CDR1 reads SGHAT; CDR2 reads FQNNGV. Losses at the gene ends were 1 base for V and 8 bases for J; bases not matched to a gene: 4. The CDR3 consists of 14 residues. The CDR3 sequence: CASSLGGTGDGYTF. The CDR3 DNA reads TGTGCCAGCAGCTTAGGAGGGACAGGGGACGGCTACACCTTC.

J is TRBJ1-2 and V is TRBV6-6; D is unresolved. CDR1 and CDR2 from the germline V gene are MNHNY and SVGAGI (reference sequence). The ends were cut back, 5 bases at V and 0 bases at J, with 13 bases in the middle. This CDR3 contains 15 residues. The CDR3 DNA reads TGTGCCAGCAGTGGCTCAGGCTTAGCTAACTATGGCTACACCTTC. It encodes CASSGSGLANYGYTF.

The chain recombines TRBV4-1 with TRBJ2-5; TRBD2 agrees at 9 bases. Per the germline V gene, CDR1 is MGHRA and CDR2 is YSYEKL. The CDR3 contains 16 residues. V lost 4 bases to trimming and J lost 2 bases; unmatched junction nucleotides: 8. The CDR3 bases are TGCGCCAGCAGCCCCTTGGTAGCGGGAGAACAAGAGACCCAGTACTTC. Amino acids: CASSPLVAGEQETQYF.

CDR3: CATSGRTGGNTGELFF. Written as DNA, the CDR3 is TGTGCCACCAGTGGAAGGACAGGCGGGAACACCGGGGAGCTGTTTTTT. The gene calls are TRBV24-1 and TRBJ2-2; the match to TRBD1 covers 7 bases. Looked up from germline, CDR1 is KGHDR and CDR2 is SFDVKD. J was trimmed by 1 base and V by 5 bases; bases with no gene match: 6. The CDR3 consists of 16 residues.

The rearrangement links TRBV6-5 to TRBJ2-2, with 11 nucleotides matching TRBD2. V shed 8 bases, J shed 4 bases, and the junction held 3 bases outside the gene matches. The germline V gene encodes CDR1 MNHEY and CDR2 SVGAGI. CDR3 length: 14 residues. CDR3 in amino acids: CASHTSGGTGELFF. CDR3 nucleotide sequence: TGTGCCAGCCATACTAGCGGGGGCACCGGGGAGCTGTTTTTT.

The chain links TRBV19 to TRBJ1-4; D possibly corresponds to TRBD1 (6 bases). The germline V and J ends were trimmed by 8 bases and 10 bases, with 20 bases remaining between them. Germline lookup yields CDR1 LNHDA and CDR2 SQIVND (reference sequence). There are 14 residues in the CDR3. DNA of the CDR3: TGTGCCAGTGGGACACGGGACCCTTGGGCAAAACTGTTTTTT. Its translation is CASGTRDPWAKLFF.

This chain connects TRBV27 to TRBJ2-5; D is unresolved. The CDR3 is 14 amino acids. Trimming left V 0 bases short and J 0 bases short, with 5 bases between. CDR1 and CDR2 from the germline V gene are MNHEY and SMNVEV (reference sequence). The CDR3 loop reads CASSLSGYQETQYF. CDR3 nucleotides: TGTGCCAGCAGTTTATCGGGCTACCAAGAGACCCAGTACTTC.

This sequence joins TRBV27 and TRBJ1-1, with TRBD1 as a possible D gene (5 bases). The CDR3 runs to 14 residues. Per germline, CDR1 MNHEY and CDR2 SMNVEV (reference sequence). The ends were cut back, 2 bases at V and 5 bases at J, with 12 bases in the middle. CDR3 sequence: CASSLGAARTEAFF. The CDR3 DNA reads TGTGCCAGCAGTTTAGGGGCAGCGAGGACTGAAGCTTTCTTT.

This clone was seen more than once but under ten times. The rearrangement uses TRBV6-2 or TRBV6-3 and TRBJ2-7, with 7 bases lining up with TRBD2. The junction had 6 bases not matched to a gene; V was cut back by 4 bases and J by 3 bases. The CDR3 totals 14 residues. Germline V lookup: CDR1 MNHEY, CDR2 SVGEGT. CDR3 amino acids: CASSFSAGIYEQYF. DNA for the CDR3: TGTGCCAGCAGTTTCTCAGCGGGAATCTACGAGCAGTACTTC.

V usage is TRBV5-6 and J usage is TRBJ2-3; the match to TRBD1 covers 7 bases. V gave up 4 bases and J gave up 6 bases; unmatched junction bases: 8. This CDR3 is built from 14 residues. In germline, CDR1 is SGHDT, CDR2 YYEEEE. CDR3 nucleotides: TGTGCCAGCAGCACCCGACAGGGCTGGGATACGCAGTATTTT. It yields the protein CASSTRQGWDTQYF.

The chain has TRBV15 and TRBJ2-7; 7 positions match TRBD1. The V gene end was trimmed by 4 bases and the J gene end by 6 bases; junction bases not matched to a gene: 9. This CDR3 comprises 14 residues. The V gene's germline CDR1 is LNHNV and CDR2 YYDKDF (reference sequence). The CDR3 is CATSTKTGYSEQYF. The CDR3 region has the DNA TGTGCCACCAGCACAAAGACAGGGTATAGCGAGCAGTACTTC.

The CDR3 bases are TGTGCCAGCAGCTTACGGGGGACAGCCTATGGCTACACCTTC. Translating it yields CASSLRGTAYGYTF. The chain uses TRBV7-3 and TRBJ1-2; 7 bases line up with TRBD1. This CDR3 region has 14 residues. Germline V gene lookup returns CDR1 SGHTA and CDR2 FQGTGA. With 2 bases clipped from V and 4 bases from J, the junction kept 4 bases outside the gene matches.

The CDR3, as DNA: TGTGCCAGCAGCGTAGCGGCCCTAGCGGGAGGGCCCTACGAGCAGTACTTC. Its translation: CASSVAALAGGPYEQYF. The genes are TRBV9 and TRBJ2-7, with TRBD2 matching over 12 bases. The CDR3 spans 17 residues. In germline, CDR1 is SGDLS, CDR2 YYNGEE. The V segment lost 0 bases and the J segment 2 bases; nucleotides outside the gene matches: 6.

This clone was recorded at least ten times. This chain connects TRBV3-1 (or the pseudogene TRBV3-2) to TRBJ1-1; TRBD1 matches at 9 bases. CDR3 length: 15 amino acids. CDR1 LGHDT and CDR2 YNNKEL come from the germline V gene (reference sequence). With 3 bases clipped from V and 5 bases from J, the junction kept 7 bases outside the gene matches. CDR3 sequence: CASSQLYRGRTEAFF. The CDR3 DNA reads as TGTGCCAGCAGCCAGCTCTACAGGGGGCGGACTGAAGCTTTCTTT.

CDR3 sequence (DNA): TGTGCCAGCAGCTTGGCCCGGGGAGGCGAGCAGTACTTC. Translating it yields CASSLARGGEQYF. This chain links TRBV7-6 with TRBJ2-7, with D tentatively TRBD2 (6 bases). V was shortened by 3 bases and J by 6 bases, with 12 bases between the two germline ends. The CDR3 is made up of 13 amino acids. The V gene's germline CDR1 is SGHVS and CDR2 FNYEAQ.

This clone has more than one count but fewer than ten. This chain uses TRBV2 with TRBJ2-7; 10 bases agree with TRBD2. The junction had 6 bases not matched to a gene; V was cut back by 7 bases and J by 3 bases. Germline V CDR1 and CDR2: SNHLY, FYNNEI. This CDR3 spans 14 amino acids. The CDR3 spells CASMRTSGVYEQYF. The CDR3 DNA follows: TGTGCCAGCATGAGAACTAGCGGGGTCTACGAGCAGTACTTC.